This T cell receptor (beta chain) was identified during a study of regulatory T cells in long-lasting Graves disease. Trimming pared 0 bases from V and 6 bases from J, leaving 14 bases between. The CDR3 sequence is 15 residues long. In germline, CDR1 is LGHDT, CDR2 YNNKEL (reference sequence). Indicated time point: persistent/refractory GD, antithyroid drugs over 5 years with positive TRAb. PBMC RNA was the source of the TCR library. Regarding the study as a whole: Newly diagnosed patients had higher TCR diversity than persistent Graves' patients did. TRBV28, TRBJ1-2 and TRBJ2-5 were favored in persistent disease.

The table lists this clonotype with many counts. The antigen remains unidentified. TCR beta libraries were built with iRepertoire HTBI primers and Arm-PCR of CDR3 regions. MiXCR, run by TCRdb on the multiplex PCR reads, gives a single entry per CDR3 protein. The sample lists about 470,000 distinct CDR3 sequences, less than 25% occurring once. The clonotype was recovered from a female donor with Graves disease. This chain uses TRBV3-1 with TRBJ1-2, with a tentative D call TRBD1 (6 bases). The sequences come from peripheral blood mononuclear cells (PBMCs), collected when the disease was refractory, from a patient treated with antithyroid drugs. CDR3 residues: CASSQDPRTEDGYTF. The CDR3, as DNA: TGTGCCAGCAGCCAAGATCCTAGGACAGAGGATGGCTACACCTTC.